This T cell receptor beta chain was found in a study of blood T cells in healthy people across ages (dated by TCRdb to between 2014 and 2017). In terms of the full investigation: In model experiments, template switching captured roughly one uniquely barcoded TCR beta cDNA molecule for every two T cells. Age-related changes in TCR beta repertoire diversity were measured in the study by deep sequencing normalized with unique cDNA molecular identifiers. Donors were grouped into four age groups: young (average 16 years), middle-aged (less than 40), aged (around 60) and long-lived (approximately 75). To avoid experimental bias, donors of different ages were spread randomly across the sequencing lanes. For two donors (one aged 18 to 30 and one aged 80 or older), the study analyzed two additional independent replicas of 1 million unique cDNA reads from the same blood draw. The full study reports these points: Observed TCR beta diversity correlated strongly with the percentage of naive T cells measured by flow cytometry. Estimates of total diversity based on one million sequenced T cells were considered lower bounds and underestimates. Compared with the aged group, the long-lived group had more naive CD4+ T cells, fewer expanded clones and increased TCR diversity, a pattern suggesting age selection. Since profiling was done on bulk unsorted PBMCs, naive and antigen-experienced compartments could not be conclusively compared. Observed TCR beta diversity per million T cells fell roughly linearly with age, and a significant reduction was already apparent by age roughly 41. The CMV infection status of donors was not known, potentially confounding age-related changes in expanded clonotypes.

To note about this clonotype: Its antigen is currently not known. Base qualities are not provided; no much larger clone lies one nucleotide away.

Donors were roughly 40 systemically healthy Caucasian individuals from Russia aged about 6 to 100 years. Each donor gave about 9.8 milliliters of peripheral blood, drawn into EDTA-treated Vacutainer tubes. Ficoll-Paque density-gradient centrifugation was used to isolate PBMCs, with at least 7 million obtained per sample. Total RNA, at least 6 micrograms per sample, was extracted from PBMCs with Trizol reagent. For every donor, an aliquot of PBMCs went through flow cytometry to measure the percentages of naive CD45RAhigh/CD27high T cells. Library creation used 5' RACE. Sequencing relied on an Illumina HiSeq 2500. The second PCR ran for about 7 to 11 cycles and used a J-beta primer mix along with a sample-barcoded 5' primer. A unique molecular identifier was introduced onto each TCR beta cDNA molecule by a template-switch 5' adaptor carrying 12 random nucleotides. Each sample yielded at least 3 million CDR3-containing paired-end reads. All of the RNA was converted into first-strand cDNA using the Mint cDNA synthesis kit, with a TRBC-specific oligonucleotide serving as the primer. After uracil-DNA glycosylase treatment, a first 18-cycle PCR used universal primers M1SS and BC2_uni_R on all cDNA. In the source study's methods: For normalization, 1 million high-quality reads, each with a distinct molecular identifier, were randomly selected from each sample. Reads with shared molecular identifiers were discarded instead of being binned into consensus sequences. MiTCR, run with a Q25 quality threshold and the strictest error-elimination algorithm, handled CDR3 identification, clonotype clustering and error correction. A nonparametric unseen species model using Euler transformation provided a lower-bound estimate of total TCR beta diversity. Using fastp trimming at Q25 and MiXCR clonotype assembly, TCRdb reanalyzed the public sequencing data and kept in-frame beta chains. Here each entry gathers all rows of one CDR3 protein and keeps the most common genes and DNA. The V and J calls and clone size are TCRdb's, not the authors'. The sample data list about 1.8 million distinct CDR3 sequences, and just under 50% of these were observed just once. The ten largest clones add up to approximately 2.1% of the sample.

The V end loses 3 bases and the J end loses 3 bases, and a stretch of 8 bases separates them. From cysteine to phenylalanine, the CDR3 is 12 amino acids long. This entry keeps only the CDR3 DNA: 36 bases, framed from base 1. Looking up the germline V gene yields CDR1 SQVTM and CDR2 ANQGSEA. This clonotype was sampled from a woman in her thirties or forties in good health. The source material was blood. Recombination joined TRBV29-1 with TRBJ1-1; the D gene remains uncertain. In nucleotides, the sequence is TGCAGCGTTGACCAGGAGTACACTGAAGCTTTCTTT. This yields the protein CSVDQEYTEAFF.